The rows below give T cell receptor beta chains drawn from one sample of a study of control samples from healthy donors and cancer patients. Assay: immunoSEQ multiplex PCR; the TCRdb copy retains only in-frame clones and omits some. The table records approximately 140,000 clones, around 90% of them present only once. Sample: blood. Receptors originate from a man younger than 45 in good health. Each CDR3 is given with its conserved first and last residue. D genes are given only for firm matches. A row's size may be missing; if present it is once, few, many or a size class.

size	V	J	D	DNA	CDR3
NA	TRBV6-7	TRBJ2-2	NA	TGTGCCAGCAGTTACTCGGGGGCAGGGTGGTACACCGGGGAGCTGTTTTTT	CASSYSGAGWYTGELFF
NA	TRBV12-3/TRBV12-4	TRBJ1-3	NA	TGTGCCAGCAGTTTTTTTAAAAACACCATATATTTT	CASSFFKNTIYF
NA	TRBV12-3/TRBV12-4	TRBJ1-1	NA	TGTGCCAGCAGCCTAACAGGGAAGGGGTTCTCTTTCTTT	CASSLTGKGFSFF
once	TRBV19	TRBJ1-1	NA	TGTGCCAGTAGTATTGGACCGGAAATGAACACTGAAGCTTTCTTT	CASSIGPEMNTEAFF
few	TRBV6-5	TRBJ1-6	NA	TGTGCCAGCAGTTTGCAGGGGTTGGGGGGTAATTCACCCCTCCACTTT	CASSLQGLGGNSPLHF
NA	TRBV30	TRBJ1-3	NA	TGTGCCTGGAGAAGACTCTCTGGAAACACCATATATTTT	CAWRRLSGNTIYF
NA	TRBV28	TRBJ1-5	TRBD1	TGTGCCAGCAGTGGAAGGGGGCTCGGGCAGCCCCAGCATTTT	CASSGRGLGQPQHF
NA	TRBV6-5	TRBJ2-7	NA	TGTGCCAGCAGTTACGTCGCAGGAAACTACGAGCAGTACTTC	CASSYVAGNYEQYF
NA	TRBV7-3	TRBJ2-1	TRBD2	TGTGCCAGCAGCTTAGGACTAGCAGGCCCAAGTGAGCAGTTCTTC	CASSLGLAGPSEQFF
once	TRBV6-2/TRBV6-3	TRBJ1-4	NA	TGTGCCAGCAGTTACTCAGAGACGAACCTGTTTTTT	CASSYSETNLFF
NA	TRBV27	TRBJ2-1	NA	TGTGCCAGCGGGAGGCAAGGGAATGAGCAGTTCTTC	CASGRQGNEQFF
NA	TRBV5-4	TRBJ1-4	NA	TGTGCCAGCAGCTTCGGTAATGAAAAACTGTTTTTT	CASSFGNEKLFF
NA	TRBV18	TRBJ2-7	NA	TGTGCCAGCTCAACAGTATTCTCCTACGAGCAGTACTTC	CASSTVFSYEQYF
NA	TRBV6-4	TRBJ2-6	NA	TGTGCCAGCAGTGAAGACCAGGGTGGGGCCAACGTCCTGACTTTC	CASSEDQGGANVLTF
NA	TRBV6-2/TRBV6-3	TRBJ2-3	NA	TGTGCCAGCAGTTATTCTGATAGCGTCACAGATACGCAGTATTTT	CASSYSDSVTDTQYF
NA	TRBV6-5	TRBJ1-1	TRBD1	TGTGCCAGCAGTCTGGACAGGGGCACTGAAGCTTTCTTT	CASSLDRGTEAFF
NA	TRBV2	TRBJ2-4	TRBD1	TGTGCCAGCACCTACAGGGGGAGAACCAAAAACATTCAGTACTTC	CASTYRGRTKNIQYF
NA	TRBV29-1	TRBJ2-3	NA	TGCAGCGTTGAAGCGCCAAAGATTTCAGATACGCAGTATTTT	CSVEAPKISDTQYF
NA	TRBV7-9	TRBJ2-3	NA	TGTGCCAGCAGCTTGCCGGGAGCCGGAGGGCAGTATTTT	CASSLPGAGGQYF
NA	TRBV28	TRBJ1-1	NA	TGTGCCAGCAGTTCGTCCTGGGGGAAAGCTTTCTTT	CASSSSWGKAFF
once	TRBV28	TRBJ1-1	TRBD1	TGTGCCAGCAGTCCGACAGGGGACACTGAAGCTTTCTTT	CASSPTGDTEAFF
NA	TRBV10-3	TRBJ2-2	NA	TGTGCCATCAGGGGGGACACCGGGGAGCTGTTTTTT	CAIRGDTGELFF
NA	TRBV3-1/TRBV3-2	TRBJ1-1	TRBD1	TGTGCCAGCAGCCAAGGGACAGGCCGAGCTTTCTTT	CASSQGTGRAFF
NA	TRBV27	TRBJ1-5	NA	TGTGCCAGCAGTTTTGGAAACAATCAGCCCCAGCATTTT	CASSFGNNQPQHF